One sample yielded the 13 T cell receptor beta chains listed below, sequenced in a study of blood T cells in healthy people across ages. Through a sample-barcoded 5' primer and a J-beta primer mix, a second PCR was run for roughly 7 to 12 cycles. TCRdb independently ran MiXCR on the 5' RACE reads; one entry per CDR3 protein. Seen here are 1,500,000 or so distinct CDR3 sequences, 40% to 45% observed once, and the top ten hold over 3.5%. Sequencing used blood. These receptors were collected from a woman under 30 in good health.

This clonotype was detected a few times. The chain uses TRBV4-1 and TRBJ2-1; 8 bases agree with TRBD2. The germline CDR1 and CDR2 sequences are MGHRA and YSYEKL. CDR3 length equals 17 residues. The junction had 12 bases not matched to a gene; V was cut back by 1 base and J by 7 bases. CDR3 coding DNA: TGCGCCAGCAGCCAAGTCCCGACTAGCGTAAGGCAAAATGAGCAGTTCTTC. This translates into CASSQVPTSVRQNEQFF.

With regard to this clonotype: Being one base from a much bigger clone, this may be a read error. The chain has TRBV5-1 and TRBJ2-1, with 7 nucleotides matching TRBD1. Germline CDR1 reads SGHRS; CDR2 reads YFSETQ. This CDR3 contains 15 residues. CDR3: CASSLAPGGYNGQFF. The CDR3 bases are TGCGCCAGCAGCTTGGCGCCAGGGGGTTACAATGGGCAGTTCTTC.

The V call is TRBV6-6, the J call TRBJ2-1; either TRBD1 or TRBD2 may supply D (5 bases each). Germline V gene data show CDR1 as MNHNY and CDR2 as SVGAGI (reference sequence). This CDR3 comprises 13 residues. With 10 bases removed from V and 8 bases from J, the gap between germline ends came to 18 bases. CDR3 sequence reads: CATNVQSGHEQFF. The CDR3, as DNA: TGTGCCACCAACGTCCAGTCGGGGCATGAGCAGTTCTTC.

The V and J genes are TRBV7-2 and TRBJ2-7; D ambiguous. V lost 2 bases to trimming and J lost 1 base, with 9 bases between them. The CDR3 sequence is 14 residues long. CDR1 is SGHTA and CDR2 is FQGNSA in the germline V gene. The DNA for the CDR3 is TGTGCCAGCAGCTTAAACCTGGGGTCCTACGAGCAGTACTTC. The encoded protein is CASSLNLGSYEQYF. Full variable domain (remainder filled in from reference TRBV7-2 and TRBJ2-7): GAGVSQSPSNKVTEKGKDVELRCDPISGHTALYWYRQSLGQGLEFLIYFQGNSAPDKSGLPSDRFSAERTGGSVSTLTIQRTQQEDSAVYLCASSLNLGSYEQYFGPGTRLTVT.

The chain uses TRBV7-2 and TRBJ1-2; 9 bases map to TRBD1. Unmatched junction bases numbered 4, after V lost 1 base and J lost 4 bases. The CDR3 is 15 amino acids. Germline V lookup: CDR1 SGHTA, CDR2 FQGNSA. CDR3 nucleotide sequence: TGTGCCAGCAGCTTAGTCGGGACAGGGTCCTATGGCTACACCTTC. Its translation is CASSLVGTGSYGYTF.

This clonotype was observed a handful of times. The chain links TRBV5-1 to TRBJ1-2; the D gene is possibly TRBD1 (5 bases). The CDR3 consists of 17 residues. V shed 2 bases and J shed 4 bases, with 21 bases lying between them. CDR1 SGHRS and CDR2 YFSETQ come from the germline V gene. As DNA, the CDR3 is TGCGCCAGCAGCTTCCCCCACGCACCCGAGGGGCTCTATGGCTACACCTTC. Translating gives CASSFPHAPEGLYGYTF.

V is TRBV7-9 and J is TRBJ1-6; D may be TRBD1 (5 bases). This CDR3 spans 14 amino acids. Germline CDR1 is SEHNR and CDR2 is FQNEAQ (reference sequence). V dropped 6 bases and J dropped 9 bases, with 15 bases sitting between them. The CDR3 protein is CASRKGQRGSPLHF. The CDR3 nucleotides are TGTGCCAGCAGAAAAGGACAAAGAGGTTCACCCCTCCACTTT.

The rearrangement uses TRBV29-1 and TRBJ2-5, with a possible D match to TRBD2 (6 bases). The V end lost 6 bases, the J end lost 0 bases, and 11 bases lay between the germline ends. From germline, CDR1 is SQVTM and CDR2 ANQGSEA. The CDR3 sequence is 13 residues long. The CDR3 sequence is CSVAGRNQETQYF. CDR3 in DNA: TGCAGCGTCGCGGGACGGAACCAAGAGACCCAGTACTTC.

This clonotype was detected a few times. CDR3 protein: CASSLTGSPNYGYTF. The CDR3 DNA is TGTGCCAGCAGCTTAACGGGGTCTCCTAACTATGGCTACACCTTC. This rearrangement joins TRBV5-8 to TRBJ1-2; the D is unclear. The V end lost 2 bases, the J end lost 0 bases, and 11 bases lay between the germline ends. Germline values: CDR1 SGHTS, CDR2 YDEGEE. The CDR3 runs to 15 residues. Looking up the rest from reference TRBV5-8 and TRBJ1-2 gives the full variable domain: EAGVTQSPTHLIKTRGQQATLRCSPISGHTSVYWYQQALGLGLQFLLWYDEGEERNRGNFPPRFSGRQFPNYSSELNVNALELEDSALYLCASSLTGSPNYGYTFGSGTRLTVV.

This clonotype was counted between two and nine times. The rearrangement links TRBV4-1 to TRBJ2-7; 12 positions agree with TRBD2. The CDR3 totals 17 residues. Trimming took 1 base from V and 2 from J; bases not matched to a gene: 6. From germline, CDR1 is MGHRA and CDR2 YSYEKL. The CDR3 sequence: CASSQGLAGAVTYEQYF. CDR3 DNA sequence: TGCGCCAGCAGCCAAGGACTAGCGGGAGCCGTTACCTACGAGCAGTACTTC.

This clonotype was recorded a few times. The chain carries TRBV3-1 and TRBJ1-1, with TRBD1 matching over 12 bases. Per germline, CDR1 LGHDT and CDR2 YNNKEL (reference sequence). V was pared by 5 bases and J by 8 bases, with 6 bases of the junction left unmatched. The CDR3 totals 14 residues. The CDR3 is CASSAGTGGFEAFF. CDR3 nucleotides: TGTGCCAGCAGCGCTGGGACAGGGGGCTTCGAAGCTTTCTTT.

The chain joins TRBV5-6 to TRBJ2-5; 8 bases are shared with TRBD1. With 1 base clipped from V and 4 bases from J, the junction kept 6 bases outside the gene matches. CDR3 length equals 15 residues. Germline V CDR1 and CDR2: SGHDT, YYEEEE. As DNA, the CDR3 is TGTGCCAGCAGCTTGACAGGGGGTAGGGGAGAGACCCAGTACTTC. This codes for CASSLTGGRGETQYF.

This clonotype was detected only a few times. J is TRBJ2-1 and V is TRBV20-1; no reliable D call. CDR1 and CDR2 from the germline V gene are DFQATT and SNEGSKA (reference sequence). The CDR3 loop spans 15 amino acids. V lost 1 base and J lost 0, with 10 bases in between. The CDR3 nucleotides read TGCAGTGCTAGAGTGGGCCCTAGCTCCTACAATGAGCAGTTCTTC. Amino acid sequence: CSARVGPSSYNEQFF.